One sample yielded the 10 T cell receptor beta chains listed below, sequenced in a study of CD8 T cells in Susac syndrome. The RNA input was 0.5 to 1 ug, and it was reverse transcribed with random hexamers. TCRdb re-called the immunoSEQ multiplex PCR reads with MiXCR, one entry per CDR3 protein. The table shows about 69,000 distinct CDR3 sequences, with approximately 95% occurring only once. The specimen was CD8+ T cells from PBMCs. These receptors were collected from a human donor in good health.

This chain connects TRBV4-2 to TRBJ2-5; TRBD1 aligns across 9 bases. This CDR3 contains 17 residues. Trimming removed 1 base from V and 6 bases from J; junction bases left unmatched: 12. Germline V gene lookup returns CDR1 LGHNA and CDR2 YNFKEQ. This CDR3 reads CASSQVDTDRGYKTQYF. Here the CDR3 DNA reads TGTGCCAGCAGCCAAGTCGACACGGACAGGGGATATAAGACCCAGTACTTC.

V and J are TRBV9 and TRBJ2-1; no clear D gene. CDR3 size: 13 residues. Germline V lookup: CDR1 SGDLS, CDR2 YYNGEE. The ends were cut back, 3 bases at V and 9 bases at J, with 13 bases in the middle. The CDR3 loop reads CASSAQPSGEQFF. The CDR3 DNA reads TGTGCCAGCAGCGCCCAACCTAGTGGTGAGCAGTTCTTC.

V is TRBV20-1 and J is TRBJ1-5; 7 bases map to TRBD1. After removal of 6 bases from V and 6 bases from J, the junction contained 8 bases not matched to a gene. This CDR3 is 13 amino acids long. Germline V gene lookup returns CDR1 DFQATT and CDR2 SNEGSKA (reference sequence). CDR3 amino acids: CSAAAGGGQPQHF. In DNA form, the CDR3 reads TGCAGTGCGGCGGCAGGGGGAGGTCAGCCCCAGCATTTT.

The DNA for the CDR3 is TGTGCCAGCTGCGCGAACACCGGGGAGCTGTTTTTT. Encoded protein: CASCANTGELFF. The chain combines TRBV25-1 with TRBJ2-2; D uncertain. Trimming took 8 bases from V and 0 from J, leaving 4 bases between them. This CDR3 is built from 12 residues. CDR1 MGHDK and CDR2 SYGVNS come from the germline V gene.

The J gene is TRBJ2-1, the V gene TRBV29-1, with TRBD2 matching 9 bases. V shed 5 bases and J 0 bases; nucleotides not matched to a gene: 5. The V gene's germline CDR1 is SQVTM and CDR2 ANQGSEA. CDR3 size: 15 residues. CDR3 bases: TGCAGCGTTCCTAGCGGGGCGAGCTCCTACAATGAGCAGTTCTTC. Translated: CSVPSGASSYNEQFF.

The J gene is TRBJ1-1, the V gene TRBV4-3, with a tentative D call TRBD1 (5 bases). Germline V lookup: CDR1 LGHNA, CDR2 YSLEER. V lost 3 bases, J lost 1 base, and 12 bases lay in between. CDR3 length: 15 amino acids. CDR3 region: CASSQAGVGNTEAFF. The DNA for the CDR3 is TGCGCCAGCAGCCAGGCGGGGGTCGGGAACACTGAAGCTTTCTTT.

The chain couples TRBV30 to TRBJ2-2; weak D call: TRBD2 (6 bases). Germline V CDR1 and CDR2: GTSNPN, SVGIG (reference sequence). The CDR3 covers 14 residues. V was pared by 2 bases and J by 6 bases, with 13 bases between. For the CDR3, the DNA is TGTGCCTGGAGTACTACCGGGGAGGCCGGGGAGCTGTTTTTT. Its translation: CAWSTTGEAGELFF.

The chain employs TRBV7-3 and TRBJ1-1; a weak D match, TRBD1 (6 bases). The CDR3 covers 15 residues. Trimming removed 0 bases at V and 5 bases at J, with 13 bases between. Looked up from germline, CDR1 is SGHTA and CDR2 is FQGTGA. CDR3 sequence: CASSLTVGGSTEAFF. The CDR3, as DNA: TGTGCCAGCAGCTTAACGGTAGGGGGGTCGACTGAAGCTTTCTTT.

V usage is TRBV5-6 and J usage is TRBJ2-2, with D possibly matching TRBD1 (5 bases). The germline V and J ends were trimmed by 1 base and 3 bases, with 22 bases remaining between them. Germline CDR1 SGHDT, CDR2 YYEEEE. The CDR3 spans 19 residues. This chain's CDR3 is CASSLHRRFVIGDTGELFF. DNA of the CDR3: TGTGCCAGCAGCTTGCATAGACGGTTCGTGATAGGGGACACCGGGGAGCTGTTTTTT. Full variable domain (outside the CDR3, taken from reference TRBV5-6 and TRBJ2-2): DAGVTQSPTHLIKTRGQQVTLRCSPKSGHDTVSWYQQALGQGPQFIFQYYEEEERQRGNFPDRFSGHQFPNYSSELNVNALLLGDSALYLCASSLHRRFVIGDTGELFFGEGSRLTVL.

The gene calls are TRBV27 and TRBJ1-1; TRBD1 matches 9 bases. The CDR3 runs 14 residues. CDR1 is MNHEY and CDR2 is SMNVEV in the germline V gene (reference sequence). V lost 10 bases to trimming and J lost 0 bases; unmatched junction nucleotides: 6. The CDR3 loop is CATYRQGVNTEAFF. The CDR3 coding sequence is TGTGCCACGTACCGACAGGGGGTGAACACTGAAGCTTTCTTT.